Reported below is one T cell receptor (beta chain). The sample is drawn from a study of CD8+ T cells in alopecia areata. It was cDNA, reverse transcribed from extracted RNA, that served as the sequencing template. Using immunoSEQ multiplex PCR, the repertoire was profiled, and TCRdb retains in-frame clones only, with some absent. The table lists about 150,000 clones, roughly 50% of them singletons, with roughly 7.5% in the top ten. Trimming removed 0 bases from V and 5 bases from J, with 9 bases in between. The CDR3 runs 14 residues. Germline CDR1 and CDR2: SGDLS and YYNGEE. The genes are TRBV9 and TRBJ2-1; D remains unclear. Material: CD4+ T cells sorted from blood. The source of this sequence is a human donor with alopecia areata. The DNA for the CDR3 is TGTGCCAGCAGCGTAGCTGGCTGGAACAATGAGCAGTTCTTC. As protein: CASSVAGWNNEQFF.